This TCR beta chain is drawn from a study of blood T cell repertoires in COVID-19. Study background: COVID-19 samples from acute and convalescent phases originated in the United States, Italy and Spain.

The authors' processing: How many nucleated cells were present was estimated from reference gene primer amplification. Only in-frame clones appear in the TCRdb table, and some are missing; sequencing was by immunoSEQ multiplex PCR. The V and J calls and clone size are taken from that table; D and trimming were inferred from the DNA. In the table there are over 100,000 clones, 85% to 90% of which are singletons. The trim removed 4 bases at V and 6 bases at J, leaving 9 bases unmatched. CDR3 size: 14 residues. The V gene's germline CDR1 is SGHTS and CDR2 YDEGEE. The V gene is TRBV5-8, the J gene TRBJ2-5, with 7 bases lining up with TRBD1. Sequencing was performed on peripheral blood. The receptor's source is a man aged 45 to 65 with active COVID-19. The CDR3 coding sequence is TGTGCCAGCAGCCAACTCCAGGGGGTAAAGACCCAGTACTTC. This sequence encodes CASSQLQGVKTQYF.